These T cell receptor beta chains were read from a single sample in a study of T cell repertoires in cytomegalovirus infection. TCRdb called the reads again in MiXCR, with one record for every CDR3 protein. The sample records fewer than 300,000 distinct CDR3 sequences, about 26% being singletons. Sequencing used PBMCs. These receptors were collected from a human donor in good health (CMV status not recorded). Some clones in this sample may be carry-over from other donors' samples. The CDR3 runs from the conserved cysteine through the conserved F or W. Fields, in order: V gene, clone size, J gene, D gene, CDR3 protein, CDR3 DNA. The D gene is left open where the match is weak. For some rows the clone size is stated as once, few or many, or as a class when expanded; others skip it.

>TRBV19|NA|TRBJ2-7|TRBD2
CASRGTSGSASYEQYF
TGTGCCAGTAGAGGGACTAGCGGGAGTGCCTCCTACGAGCAGTACTTC
>TRBV7-3|many|TRBJ2-2|NA
CASSFPQGPNTGELFF
TGTGCCAGCAGCTTTCCGCAGGGCCCTAACACCGGGGAGCTGTTTTTT
>TRBV7-8|many|TRBJ1-4|NA
CASSRRRGAASNEKLFF
TGTGCCAGCAGCCGTCGGAGGGGCGCGGCCTCTAATGAAAAACTGTTTTTT
>TRBV19|few|TRBJ1-2|NA
CASIRYGDYGYTF
TGTGCCAGTATCCGCTATGGGGACTATGGCTACACCTTC
>TRBV11-2|few|TRBJ2-5|NA
CASSFGGVQETQYF
TGTGCCAGCAGCTTCGGCGGAGTGCAAGAGACCCAGTACTTC
>TRBV7-2|NA|TRBJ2-1|TRBD2
CASSRPGAGGVEQFF
TGTGCCAGCAGTCGGCCCGGAGCGGGAGGGGTTGAGCAGTTCTTC
>TRBV12-3/TRBV12-4|NA|TRBJ2-3|NA
CASSLGWGRGGDTQYF
TGTGCCAGCAGTTTAGGGTGGGGACGAGGAGGGGATACGCAGTATTTT
>TRBV12-3/TRBV12-4|many|TRBJ1-1|NA
CASSLAGLPEAFF
TGTGCCAGCAGTTTGGCAGGGTTGCCTGAAGCTTTCTTT
>TRBV5-1|few|TRBJ2-3|NA
CASSFIGGADTQYF
TGCGCCAGCAGCTTCATTGGAGGGGCAGATACGCAGTATTTT
>TRBV6-2/TRBV6-3|NA|TRBJ2-7|TRBD2
CASSRQPGLAGYYEQYF
TGTGCCAGCAGCCGCCAACCGGGACTAGCGGGATACTACGAGCAGTACTTC
>TRBV5-1|NA|TRBJ2-2|NA
CASSLNTTGELFF
TGCGCCAGCAGCCTAAACACTACCGGGGAGCTGTTTTTT
>TRBV27|few|TRBJ2-3|TRBD2
CASSTRLAGNYTDTQYF
TGTGCCAGCAGTACCCGACTAGCGGGGAACTACACAGATACGCAGTATTTT
>TRBV19|NA|TRBJ1-5|TRBD1
CASRHRGGQPQHF
TGTGCCAGTAGACACAGGGGTGGCCAGCCCCAGCATTTT
>TRBV2|NA|TRBJ1-2|NA
CASSESKTGFGGYTF
TGTGCCAGCAGTGAATCCAAAACAGGGTTCGGCGGCTACACCTTC
>TRBV27|NA|TRBJ1-2|NA
CASSVLMGAGYGYTF
TGTGCCAGCAGTGTACTTATGGGGGCGGGCTATGGCTACACCTTC
>TRBV7-9|many|TRBJ1-4|NA
CASSLGLNEKLFF
TGTGCCAGCAGCTTGGGCCTTAATGAAAAACTGTTTTTT
>TRBV19|once|TRBJ1-1|TRBD1
CASTRPGQGAKSEAFF
TGTGCCAGTACTCGCCCGGGACAGGGGGCGAAAAGTGAAGCTTTCTTT
>TRBV20-1|NA|TRBJ2-7|TRBD1
CSAPGTGYHEQYF
TGCAGTGCTCCCGGGACAGGGTACCACGAGCAGTACTTC
>TRBV28|NA|TRBJ1-6|NA
CASSLPGASSYNSPLHF
TGTGCCAGCAGTTTACCTGGGGCGAGCTCCTATAATTCACCCCTCCACTTT
>TRBV3-1|NA|TRBJ1-2|NA
CASSRGLSYGYTF
TGTGCCAGCAGCCGGGGACTGTCTTATGGCTACACCTTC
>TRBV2|few|TRBJ2-3|TRBD1
CASSADRAVSTDTQYF
TGTGCCAGCAGTGCGGACAGGGCCGTTAGCACAGATACGCAGTATTTT
>TRBV28|few|TRBJ1-1|TRBD1
CASSKAGTADTEAFF
TGTGCCAGCAGTAAAGCCGGGACAGCTGACACTGAAGCTTTCTTT
>TRBV20-1|few|TRBJ1-5|NA
CSALLGGPSSNQPQHF
TGCAGTGCCTTGCTTGGGGGCCCATCGAGCAATCAGCCCCAGCATTTT
>TRBV7-2|many|TRBJ2-7|NA
CASSISTYEQYF
TGTGCCAGCAGCATTAGTACCTACGAGCAGTACTTC
>TRBV15|NA|TRBJ2-1|TRBD1
CATSRDPHRTGHNEQFF
TGTGCCACCAGCAGAGACCCCCACCGGACAGGGCACAATGAGCAGTTCTTC
>TRBV15|few|TRBJ1-2|TRBD1
CATSRPGTGVGGYTF
TGTGCCACCAGCAGACCGGGAACAGGGGTCGGTGGCTACACCTTC
>TRBV29-1|NA|TRBJ2-1|TRBD2
CSAEVLAGGEQFF
TGCAGCGCCGAGGTACTAGCGGGAGGGGAGCAGTTCTTC
>TRBV7-2|many|TRBJ2-2|NA
CASSLSPFGQTNTGELFF
TGTGCCAGCAGCTTGTCCCCCTTCGGGCAGACGAACACCGGGGAGCTGTTTTTT
>TRBV6-1|few|TRBJ2-1|NA
CASSNLGRGRSYNEQFF
TGTGCCAGCTCAAACTTGGGGAGAGGACGCTCCTACAATGAGCAGTTCTTC
>TRBV28|once|TRBJ2-1|NA
CASSLDSLDYNEQFF
TGTGCCAGCAGTTTAGACAGTCTAGACTACAATGAGCAGTTCTTC
>TRBV28|few|TRBJ1-1|NA
CASRLTTENTEAFF
TGTGCCAGCAGGCTGACCACCGAGAACACTGAAGCTTTCTTT
>TRBV6-2/TRBV6-3|NA|TRBJ2-1|TRBD2
CASSYSGRGSSYNEQFF
TGTGCCAGCAGTTACTCGGGGCGGGGGAGCTCCTACAATGAGCAGTTCTTC
>TRBV12-3/TRBV12-4|many|TRBJ1-1|NA
CASRLTGSSTEAFF
TGTGCCAGCAGGCTAACAGGCTCCAGCACTGAAGCTTTCTTT
>TRBV11-2|NA|TRBJ2-7|TRBD2
CASSRGTTMIYEQYF
TGTGCCAGCAGCCGTGGGACTACGATGATCTACGAGCAGTACTTC
>TRBV11-2|NA|TRBJ2-5|NA
CASSPLRQSETQYF
TGTGCCAGCAGTCCCCTAAGGCAGTCAGAGACCCAGTACTTC
>TRBV15|NA|TRBJ1-2|NA
CATSRDSPGYGYTF
TGTGCCACCAGCAGAGATTCCCCAGGCTATGGCTACACCTTC
>TRBV7-8|NA|TRBJ2-1|NA
CASSPPASGLNNEQFF
TGTGCCAGCAGCCCCCCTGCAAGCGGTCTTAACAATGAGCAGTTCTTC
>TRBV7-9|NA|TRBJ2-7|NA
CASSPAGPFGEQYF
TGTGCCAGCAGCCCCGCAGGCCCTTTCGGCGAGCAGTACTTC
>TRBV30|NA|TRBJ1-4|TRBD1
CAWSADRGKEKLFF
TGTGCCTGGAGTGCGGACAGGGGCAAAGAAAAACTGTTTTTT
>TRBV29-1|NA|TRBJ2-7|TRBD1
CSVPGQGTYEQYF
TGCAGCGTACCCGGACAGGGAACCTACGAGCAGTACTTC
>TRBV20-1|NA|TRBJ1-2|NA
CSARVDGTALSNYGYTF
TGCAGTGCTAGAGTCGACGGCACGGCGCTTAGTAACTATGGCTACACCTTC
>TRBV7-2|many|TRBJ2-5|TRBD2
CASSSRLAGLVETQYF
TGTGCCAGCAGCTCTAGACTAGCGGGATTGGTAGAGACCCAGTACTTC
>TRBV18|few|TRBJ2-3|TRBD1
CASSRDRGSTDTQYF
TGTGCCAGCTCACGGGACAGGGGCTCCACAGATACGCAGTATTTT
>TRBV15|NA|TRBJ2-7|NA
CATSLDTDYEQYF
TGTGCCACCAGCCTTGACACTGACTACGAGCAGTACTTC
>TRBV7-2|few|TRBJ1-1|NA
CASKDYEDTEAFF
TGTGCCAGTAAGGATTACGAGGACACTGAAGCTTTCTTT
>TRBV28|NA|TRBJ1-2|NA
CVVGGDYGYTF
TGTGTCGTAGGGGGAGATTATGGCTACACCTTC
>TRBV29-1|NA|TRBJ1-5|NA
CSVAGGRGQPQHF
TGCAGCGTTGCTGGGGGGAGGGGGCAGCCCCAGCATTTT
>TRBV29-1|NA|TRBJ1-1|NA
CSVDNGNTEAFF
TGCAGCGTTGATAACGGGAACACTGAAGCTTTCTTT
>TRBV12-3/TRBV12-4|few|TRBJ2-7|NA
CASSLSRRVEQYF
TGTGCCAGCAGTTTAAGTCGCCGCGTAGAGCAGTACTTC
>TRBV28|NA|TRBJ1-5|NA
CASRKTGGDQPQHF
TGTGCCAGCAGAAAAACGGGGGGGGATCAGCCCCAGCATTTT